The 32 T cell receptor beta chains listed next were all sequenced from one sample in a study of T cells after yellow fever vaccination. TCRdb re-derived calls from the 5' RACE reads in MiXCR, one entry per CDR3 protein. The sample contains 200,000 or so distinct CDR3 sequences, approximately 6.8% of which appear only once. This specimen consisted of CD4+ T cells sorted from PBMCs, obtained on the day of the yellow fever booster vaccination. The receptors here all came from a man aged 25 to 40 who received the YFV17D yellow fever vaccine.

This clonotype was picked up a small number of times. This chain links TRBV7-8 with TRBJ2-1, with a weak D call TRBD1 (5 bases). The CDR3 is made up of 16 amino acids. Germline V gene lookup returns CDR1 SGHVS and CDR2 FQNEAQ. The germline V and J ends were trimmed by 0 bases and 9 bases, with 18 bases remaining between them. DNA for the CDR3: TGTGCCAGCAGCTTAGCGATGGCAGGGTGGGAAATTGAGCAGTTCTTC. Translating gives CASSLAMAGWEIEQFF.

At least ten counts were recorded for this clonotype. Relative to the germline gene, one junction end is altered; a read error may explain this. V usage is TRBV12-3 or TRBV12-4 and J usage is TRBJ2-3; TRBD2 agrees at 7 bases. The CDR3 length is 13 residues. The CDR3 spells CASSPDSLAGAVF. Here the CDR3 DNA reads TGTGCCAGCAGTCCCGACAGTTTAGCGGGCGCAGTTTTT.

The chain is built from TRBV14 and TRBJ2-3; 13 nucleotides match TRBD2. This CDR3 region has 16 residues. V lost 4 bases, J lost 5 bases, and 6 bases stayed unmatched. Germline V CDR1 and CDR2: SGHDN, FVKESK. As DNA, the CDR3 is TGTGCCAGCAGCCTTCTAGGACTAGCGGGAGTAGATACGCAGTATTTT. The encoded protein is CASSLLGLAGVDTQYF.

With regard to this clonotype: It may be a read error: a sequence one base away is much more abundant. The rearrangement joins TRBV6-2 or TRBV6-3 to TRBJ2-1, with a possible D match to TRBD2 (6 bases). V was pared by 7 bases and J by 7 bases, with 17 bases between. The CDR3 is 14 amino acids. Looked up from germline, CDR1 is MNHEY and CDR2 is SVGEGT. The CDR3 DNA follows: TGTGCCAGCACGGACCGGGGGAAAGAGAATGAGCAGTTCTTC. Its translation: CASTDRGKENEQFF.

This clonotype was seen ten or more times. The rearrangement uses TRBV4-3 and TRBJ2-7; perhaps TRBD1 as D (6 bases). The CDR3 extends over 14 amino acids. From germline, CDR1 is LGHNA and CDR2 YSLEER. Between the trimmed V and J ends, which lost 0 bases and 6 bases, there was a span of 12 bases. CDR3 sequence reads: CASSQDTTGSEQYF. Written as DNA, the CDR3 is TGCGCCAGCAGCCAAGATACGACAGGTAGCGAGCAGTACTTC.

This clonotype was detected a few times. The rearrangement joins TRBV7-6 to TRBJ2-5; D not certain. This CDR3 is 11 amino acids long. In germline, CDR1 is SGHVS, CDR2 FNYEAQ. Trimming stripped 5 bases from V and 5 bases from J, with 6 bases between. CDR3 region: CASSHRETQYF. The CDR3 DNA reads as TGTGCCAGCAGCCATCGGGAGACCCAGTACTTC. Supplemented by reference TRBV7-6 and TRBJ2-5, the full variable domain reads GAGVSQSPRYKVTKRGQDVALRCDPISGHVSLYWYRQALGQGPEFLTYFNYEAQQDKSGLPNDRFSAERPEGSISTLTIQRTEQRDSAMYRCASSHRETQYFGPGTRLLVL.

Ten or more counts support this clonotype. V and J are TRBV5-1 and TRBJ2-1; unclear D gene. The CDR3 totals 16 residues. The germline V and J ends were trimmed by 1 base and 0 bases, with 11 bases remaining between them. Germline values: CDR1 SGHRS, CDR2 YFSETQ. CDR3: CASSLKQPSSYNEQFF. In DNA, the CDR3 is TGCGCCAGCAGCTTGAAACAGCCTAGCTCCTACAATGAGCAGTTCTTC.

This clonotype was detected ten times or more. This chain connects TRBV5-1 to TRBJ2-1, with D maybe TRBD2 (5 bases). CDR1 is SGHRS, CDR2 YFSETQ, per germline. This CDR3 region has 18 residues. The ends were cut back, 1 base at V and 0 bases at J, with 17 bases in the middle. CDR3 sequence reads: CASSLRVSSGDSYNEQFF. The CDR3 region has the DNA TGCGCCAGCAGCTTGAGAGTCAGCAGCGGAGACTCCTACAATGAGCAGTTCTTC.

CDR3 DNA: TGCGCCAGCAGCTTCCAGCACCAATCTACGGAGACCCAGTACTTC. Translated: CASSFQHQSTETQYF. This sequence joins TRBV5-1 and TRBJ2-5; D call uncertain. The V and J ends lost 2 bases and 5 bases respectively, with 16 bases between them. There are 15 residues in the CDR3. Per the germline V gene, CDR1 is SGHRS and CDR2 is YFSETQ. Together with reference TRBV5-1 and TRBJ2-5, the CDR3 gives the full variable domain: KAGVTQTPRYLIKTRGQQVTLSCSPISGHRSVSWYQQTPGQGLQFLFEYFSETQRNKGNFPGRFSGRQFSNSRSEMNVSTLELGDSALYLCASSFQHQSTETQYFGPGTRLLVL.

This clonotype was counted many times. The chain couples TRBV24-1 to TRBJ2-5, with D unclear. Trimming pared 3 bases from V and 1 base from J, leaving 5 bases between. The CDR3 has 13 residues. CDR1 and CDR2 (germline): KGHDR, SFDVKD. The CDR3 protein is CATSDTLQETQYF. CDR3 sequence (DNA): TGTGCCACCAGTGATACCCTCCAAGAGACCCAGTACTTC.

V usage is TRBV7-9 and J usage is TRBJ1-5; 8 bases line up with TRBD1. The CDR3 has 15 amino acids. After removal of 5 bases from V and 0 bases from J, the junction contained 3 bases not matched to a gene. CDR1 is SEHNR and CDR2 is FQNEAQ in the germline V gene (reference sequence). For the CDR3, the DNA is TGTGCCAGCAGCCGACAGGGGCCTAGCAATCAGCCCCAGCATTTT. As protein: CASSRQGPSNQPQHF.

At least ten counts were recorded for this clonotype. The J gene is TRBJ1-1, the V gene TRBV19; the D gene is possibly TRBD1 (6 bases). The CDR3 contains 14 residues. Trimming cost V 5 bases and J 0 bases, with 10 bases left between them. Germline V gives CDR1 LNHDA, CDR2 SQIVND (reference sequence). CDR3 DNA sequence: TGTGCCAGTAGTGTTCAGGGGCTGAACACTGAAGCTTTCTTT. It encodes CASSVQGLNTEAFF. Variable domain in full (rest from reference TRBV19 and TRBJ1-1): DGGITQSPKYLFRKEGQNVTLSCEQNLNHDAMYWYRQDPGQGLRLIYYSQIVNDFQKGDIAEGYSVSREKKESFPLTVTSAQKNPTAFYLCASSVQGLNTEAFFGQGTRLTVV.

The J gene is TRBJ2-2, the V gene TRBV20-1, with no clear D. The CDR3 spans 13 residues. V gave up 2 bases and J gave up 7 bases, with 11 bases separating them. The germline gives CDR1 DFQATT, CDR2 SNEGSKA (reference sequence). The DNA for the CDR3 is TGCAGTGCTAGATTAAAAGCGTACGGGGAGCTGTTTTTT. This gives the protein CSARLKAYGELFF.

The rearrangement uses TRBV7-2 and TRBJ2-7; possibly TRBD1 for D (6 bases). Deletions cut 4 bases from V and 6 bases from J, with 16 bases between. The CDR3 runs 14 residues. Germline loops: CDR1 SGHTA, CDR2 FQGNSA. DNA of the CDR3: TGTGCCAGCAGCTACGCACTAGAAGGGGGCGAGCAGTACTTC. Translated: CASSYALEGGEQYF.

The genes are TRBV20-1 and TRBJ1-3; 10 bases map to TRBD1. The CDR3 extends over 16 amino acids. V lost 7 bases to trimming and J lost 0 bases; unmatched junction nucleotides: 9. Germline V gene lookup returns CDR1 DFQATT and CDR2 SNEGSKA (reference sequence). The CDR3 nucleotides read TGCAGTGTTAGGGGACAGGGGACGAGCTCTGGAAACACCATATATTTT. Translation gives CSVRGQGTSSGNTIYF.

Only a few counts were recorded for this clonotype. The chain's CDR3 is CASRRDSFQETQYF. CDR3 coding DNA: TGTGCCAGCAGGCGGGACAGCTTCCAAGAGACCCAGTACTTC. V and J are TRBV2 and TRBJ2-5, with D possibly TRBD1 on 7 matching bases. Germline loops: CDR1 SNHLY, CDR2 FYNNEI. V gave up 6 bases and J gave up 1 base, with 12 bases separating them. CDR3 length: 14 residues. Full variable domain (outside the CDR3, taken from reference TRBV2 and TRBJ2-5): EPEVTQTPSHQVTQMGQEVILRCVPISNHLYFYWYRQILGQKVEFLVSFYNNEISEKSEIFDDQFSVERPDGSNFTLKIRSTKLEDSAMYFCASRRDSFQETQYFGPGTRLLVL.

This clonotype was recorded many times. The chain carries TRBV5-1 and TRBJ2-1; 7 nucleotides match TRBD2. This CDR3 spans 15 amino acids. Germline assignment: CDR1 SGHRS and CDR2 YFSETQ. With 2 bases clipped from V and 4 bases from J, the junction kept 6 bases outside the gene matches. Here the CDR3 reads CASSFARETYNEQFF. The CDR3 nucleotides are TGCGCCAGCAGCTTTGCGCGGGAGACTTACAATGAGCAGTTCTTC.

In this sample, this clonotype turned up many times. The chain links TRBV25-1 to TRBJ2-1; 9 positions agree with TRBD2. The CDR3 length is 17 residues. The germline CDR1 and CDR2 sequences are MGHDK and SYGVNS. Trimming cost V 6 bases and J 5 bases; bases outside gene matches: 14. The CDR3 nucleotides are TGTGCCAGCAGCCACATGATCGGGACTAGCACCCACAATGAGCAGTTCTTC. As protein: CASSHMIGTSTHNEQFF.

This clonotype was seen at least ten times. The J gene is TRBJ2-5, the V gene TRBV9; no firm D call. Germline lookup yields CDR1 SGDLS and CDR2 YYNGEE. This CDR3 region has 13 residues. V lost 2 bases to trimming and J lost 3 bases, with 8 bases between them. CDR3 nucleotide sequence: TGTGCCAGCAGCGTGAGCCCCGAAGAGACCCAGTACTTC. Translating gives CASSVSPEETQYF.

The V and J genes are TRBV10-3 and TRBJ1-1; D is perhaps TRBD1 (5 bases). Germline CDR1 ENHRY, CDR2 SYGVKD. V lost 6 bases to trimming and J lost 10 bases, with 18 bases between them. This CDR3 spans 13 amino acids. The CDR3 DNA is TGTGCCATCAGGGAAACAGGACCTCGGGGAGCTTTCTTT. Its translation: CAIRETGPRGAFF.

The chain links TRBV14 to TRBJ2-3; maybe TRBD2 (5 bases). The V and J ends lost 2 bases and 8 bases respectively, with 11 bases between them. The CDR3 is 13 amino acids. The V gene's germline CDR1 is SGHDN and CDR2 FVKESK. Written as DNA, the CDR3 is TGTGCCAGCAGCCAAAATAACCGGGGTACGCAGTATTTT. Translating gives CASSQNNRGTQYF.

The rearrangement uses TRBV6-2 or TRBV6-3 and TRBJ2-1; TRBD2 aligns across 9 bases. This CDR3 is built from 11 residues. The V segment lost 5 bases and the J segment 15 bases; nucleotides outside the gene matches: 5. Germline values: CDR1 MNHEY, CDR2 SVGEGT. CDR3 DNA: TGTGCCAGCAGTCCTGGGACTAGCCCGTTCTTC. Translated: CASSPGTSPFF.

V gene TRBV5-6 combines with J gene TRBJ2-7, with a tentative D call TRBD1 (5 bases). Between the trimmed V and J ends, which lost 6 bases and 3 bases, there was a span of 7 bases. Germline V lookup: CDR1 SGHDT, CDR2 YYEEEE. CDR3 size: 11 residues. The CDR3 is CASNRYYEQYF. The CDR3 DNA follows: TGTGCCAGCAACAGGTACTACGAGCAGTACTTC.

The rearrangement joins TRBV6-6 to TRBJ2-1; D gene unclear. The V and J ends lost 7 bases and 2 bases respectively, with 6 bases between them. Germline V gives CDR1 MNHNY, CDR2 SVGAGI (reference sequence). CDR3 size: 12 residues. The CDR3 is CASTATYNEQFF. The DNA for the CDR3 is TGTGCCAGCACGGCAACCTACAATGAGCAGTTCTTC.

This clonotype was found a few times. DNA of the CDR3: TGTGCCAGCAGTTTTATTCAGGGGGCGTCGGGAAACACCATATATTTT. Translating gives CASSFIQGASGNTIYF. The chain is built from TRBV28 and TRBJ1-3; TRBD1 matches 8 bases. CDR3 length: 16 residues. V dropped 3 bases and J dropped 4; count of bases not matched to a gene: 8. From germline, CDR1 is MDHEN and CDR2 SYDVKM.

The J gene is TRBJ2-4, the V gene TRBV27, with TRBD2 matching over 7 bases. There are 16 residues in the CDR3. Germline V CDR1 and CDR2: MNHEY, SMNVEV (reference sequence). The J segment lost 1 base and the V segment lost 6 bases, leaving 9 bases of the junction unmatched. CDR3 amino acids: CASSPRTSLAKNIQYF. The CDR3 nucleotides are TGTGCCAGCAGCCCACGGACTAGTTTGGCCAAAAACATTCAGTACTTC.

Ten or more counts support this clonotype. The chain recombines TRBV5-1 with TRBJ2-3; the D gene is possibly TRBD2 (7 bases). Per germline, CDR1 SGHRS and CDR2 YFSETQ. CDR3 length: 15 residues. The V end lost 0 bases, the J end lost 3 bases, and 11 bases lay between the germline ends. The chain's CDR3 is CASSLDGRGTDTQYF. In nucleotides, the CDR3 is TGCGCCAGCAGCTTGGATGGGAGGGGGACAGATACGCAGTATTTT.

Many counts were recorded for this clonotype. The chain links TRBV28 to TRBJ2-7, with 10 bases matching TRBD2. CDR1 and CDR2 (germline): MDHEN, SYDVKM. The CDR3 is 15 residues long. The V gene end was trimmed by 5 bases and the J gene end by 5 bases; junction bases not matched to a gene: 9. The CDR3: CASSPGSGRAHEQYF. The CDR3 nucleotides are TGTGCCAGCAGTCCAGGGAGCGGGAGGGCTCACGAGCAGTACTTC.

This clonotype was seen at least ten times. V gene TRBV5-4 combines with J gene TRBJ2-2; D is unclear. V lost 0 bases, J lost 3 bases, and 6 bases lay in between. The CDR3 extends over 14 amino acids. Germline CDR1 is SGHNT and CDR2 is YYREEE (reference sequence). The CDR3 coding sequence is TGTGCCAGCAGCTTGGAACGGTACACCGGGGAGCTGTTTTTT. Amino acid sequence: CASSLERYTGELFF.

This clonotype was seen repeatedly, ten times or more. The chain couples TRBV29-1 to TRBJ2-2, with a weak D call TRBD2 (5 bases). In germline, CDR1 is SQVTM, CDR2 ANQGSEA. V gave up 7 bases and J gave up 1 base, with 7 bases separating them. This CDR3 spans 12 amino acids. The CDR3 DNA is TGCAGCGGCAGCGGGAACACCGGGGAGCTGTTTTTT. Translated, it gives CSGSGNTGELFF.

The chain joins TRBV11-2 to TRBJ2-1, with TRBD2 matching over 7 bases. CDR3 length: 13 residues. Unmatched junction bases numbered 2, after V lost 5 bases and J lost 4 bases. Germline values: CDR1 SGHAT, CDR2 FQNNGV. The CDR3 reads CASSAGLYNEQFF. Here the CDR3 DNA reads TGTGCCAGCAGCGCGGGACTATACAATGAGCAGTTCTTC. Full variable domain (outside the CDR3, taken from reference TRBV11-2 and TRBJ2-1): EAGVAQSPRYKIIEKRQSVAFWCNPISGHATLYWYQQILGQGPKLLIQFQNNGVVDDSQLPKDRFSAERLKGVDSTLKIQPAKLEDSAVYLCASSAGLYNEQFFGPGTRLTVL.

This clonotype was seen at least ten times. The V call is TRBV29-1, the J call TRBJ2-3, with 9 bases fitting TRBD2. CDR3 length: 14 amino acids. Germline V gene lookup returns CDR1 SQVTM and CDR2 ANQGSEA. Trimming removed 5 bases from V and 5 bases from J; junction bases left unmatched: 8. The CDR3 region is CSVKLLAGLDTQYF. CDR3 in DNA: TGCAGCGTTAAGCTACTAGCGGGCTTAGATACGCAGTATTTT.